This T cell receptor beta chain was sequenced in a study of fetal regulatory T cell absence and autoimmunity. Study conclusions and caveats: Compared with cord blood, pancreas showed oligoclonal TCR enrichment, some clones over 90-fold. Pancreas and cord blood did not differ much in TRB family usage. In IPEX syndrome, oligoclonal enrichment was read as supporting prenatal antigen-driven autoimmunity in the pancreas.

On this clone: No antigen is known for it.

The assay was run at survey level. TCRdb's copy holds only in-frame clones and misses some; the assay was immunoSEQ multiplex PCR. Of more than 85,000 clones listed, less than 80% are singletons. The V gene's germline CDR1 is PRHDT and CDR2 FYEKMQ (reference sequence). This CDR3 spans 14 amino acids. V lost 5 bases and J lost 4; bases outside the gene matches: 7. The sequence derives from a male donor with IPEX syndrome. Sequencing used pancreas tissue. The rearrangement joins TRBV13 to TRBJ2-5, with 7 positions matching TRBD1. The CDR3 is CASSQTGRGETQYF. In DNA form, the CDR3 reads TGTGCCAGCAGCCAGACAGGGCGCGGAGAGACCCAGTACTTC. The full variable domain, its missing parts supplied by reference TRBV13 and TRBJ2-5, is AAGVIQSPRHLIKEKRETATLKCYPIPRHDTVYWYQQGPGQDPQFLISFYEKMQSDKGSIPDRFSAQQFSDYHSELNMSSLELGDSALYFCASSQTGRGETQYFGPGTRLLVL.